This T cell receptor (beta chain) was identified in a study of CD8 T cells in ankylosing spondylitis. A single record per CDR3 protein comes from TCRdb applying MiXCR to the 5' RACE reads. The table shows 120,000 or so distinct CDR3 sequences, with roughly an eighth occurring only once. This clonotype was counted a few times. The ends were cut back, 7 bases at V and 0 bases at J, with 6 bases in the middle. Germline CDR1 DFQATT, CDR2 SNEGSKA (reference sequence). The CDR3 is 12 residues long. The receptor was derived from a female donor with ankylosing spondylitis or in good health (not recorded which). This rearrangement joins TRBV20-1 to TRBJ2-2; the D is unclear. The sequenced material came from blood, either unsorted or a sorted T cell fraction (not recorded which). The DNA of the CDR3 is TGCAGTGGGGGATCGAACACCGGGGAGCTGTTTTTT. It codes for CSGGSNTGELFF.